Below are 13 T cell receptor beta chains sequenced from a single sample in a study of T-cell memory formation after mild COVID-19. MiXCR was run by TCRdb on the 5' RACE reads, yielding one entry per CDR3 protein. The sample has about 190,000 distinct CDR3 sequences; 27% are singletons. Sample: PBMCs or a T cell subset sorted from them (not recorded which). These receptors originate from an adult woman who had mild COVID-19 (a few samples of this study predate the infection). Cell type and time point are not known.

The chain couples TRBV2 to TRBJ1-1; D call uncertain. This CDR3 is 14 amino acids long. CDR1 is SNHLY and CDR2 is FYNNEI in the germline V gene. Trimming left V 3 bases short and J 3 bases short, with 11 bases between. The CDR3 nucleotides read TGTGCCAGCAGTGACGGACGTGTGCACACTGAAGCTTTCTTT. It encodes CASSDGRVHTEAFF.

This clonotype was counted between two and nine times. The chain joins TRBV20-1 to TRBJ1-1, with 11 bases fitting TRBD1. The CDR3 is 16 residues long. In germline, CDR1 is DFQATT, CDR2 SNEGSKA (reference sequence). V dropped 5 bases and J dropped 3; count of bases not matched to a gene: 11. This CDR3 is CSALSRDRGWDTEAFF. The CDR3 coding sequence is TGCAGTGCTTTAAGCCGGGACAGGGGGTGGGACACTGAAGCTTTCTTT.

The gene calls are TRBV18 and TRBJ2-3; D is undetermined. Between the trimmed V and J ends, which lost 3 bases and 0 bases, there was a span of 7 bases. The germline gives CDR1 KGHSH, CDR2 LQKENI. This CDR3 region has 14 residues. CDR3 loop: CASSPSRSTDTQYF. The CDR3 coding sequence is TGTGCCAGCTCACCGTCCCGCAGCACAGATACGCAGTATTTT. Together with reference TRBV18 and TRBJ2-3, the CDR3 gives the full variable domain: NAGVMQNPRHLVRRRGQEARLRCSPMKGHSHVYWYRQLPEEGLKFMVYLQKENIIDESGMPKERFSAEFPKEGPSILRIQQVVRGDSAAYFCASSPSRSTDTQYFGPGTRLTVL.

Only a few counts were recorded for this clonotype. The chain uses TRBV6-1 and TRBJ2-5, with a possible D match to TRBD2 (6 bases). In germline, CDR1 is MNHNS, CDR2 SASEGT. CDR3 length: 18 residues. The V end was cut by 3 bases, the J end by 5 bases, with 25 bases between. For the CDR3, the DNA is TGTGCCAGCAGTGAGATGGCAGGCGGGACCGGTATAACCGAGACCCAGTACTTC. Amino acids: CASSEMAGGTGITETQYF.

This clonotype occurred a few times. V is TRBV5-1 and J is TRBJ1-1, with D perhaps TRBD1 (5 bases). CDR1 is SGHRS, CDR2 YFSETQ, per germline. V lost 0 bases, J lost 3 bases, and 15 bases lay in between. This CDR3 region has 16 residues. The CDR3 loop reads CASSLGQGFDDTEAFF. The CDR3 DNA sequence: TGCGCCAGCAGCTTGGGGCAGGGTTTTGATGACACTGAAGCTTTCTTT.

This clonotype occurred a few times. The V gene is TRBV20-1, the J gene TRBJ2-4, with 8 bases aligning to TRBD1. The CDR3 covers 17 residues. V shed 5 bases and J 4 bases; nucleotides not matched to a gene: 16. CDR1 is DFQATT, CDR2 SNEGSKA, per germline (reference sequence). CDR3 in amino acids: CSAQGVRDRRTKNIQYF. CDR3 DNA: TGCAGTGCTCAGGGGGTCCGGGACAGGAGAACAAAAAACATTCAGTACTTC.

The sample holds many counts of this clonotype. The V call is TRBV6-2 or TRBV6-3, the J call TRBJ2-1; 7 nucleotides align to TRBD2. Trimming removed 0 bases from V and 4 bases from J; junction bases left unmatched: 18. CDR1 and CDR2 from the germline V gene are MNHEY and SVGEGT. The CDR3 extends over 20 amino acids. The CDR3 DNA reads as TGTGCCAGCAGTTACTCGAGCACGGGGGTAGCGGGCCCAGGATACAATGAGCAGTTCTTC. Residues: CASSYSSTGVAGPGYNEQFF.

The CDR3 bases are TGTGCCAGCAGTTCCGGGGACAGTAATGAAAAACTGTTTTTT. It yields the protein CASSSGDSNEKLFF. The chain carries TRBV6-5 and TRBJ1-4; 7 bases agree with TRBD1. Losses at the gene ends were 4 bases for V and 4 bases for J; bases not matched to a gene: 3. The CDR3 loop spans 14 amino acids. The germline V gene encodes CDR1 MNHEY and CDR2 SVGAGI.

V and J are TRBV11-3 and TRBJ2-7; 14 bases line up with TRBD2. The CDR3 sequence is 15 residues long. CDR1 is SGHNT, CDR2 YENEEA, per germline. V trimming: 5 bases; J trimming: 11 bases; junction bases outside the gene matches: 11. CDR3 nucleotides: TGTGCCAGCAGCACGGGACTAGCGGGAGCCCTCGGGGAGTACTTC. This gives the protein CASSTGLAGALGEYF. Drawing the rest from reference TRBV11-3 and TRBJ2-7, the complete variable domain is EAGVVQSPRYKIIEKKQPVAFWCNPISGHNTLYWYLQNLGQGPELLIRYENEEAVDDSQLPKDRFSAERLKGVDSTLKIQPAELGDSAVYLCASSTGLAGALGEYFGPGTRLTVT.

The chain joins TRBV19 to TRBJ2-1, with TRBD2 matching 13 bases. Unmatched junction bases numbered 1, after V lost 3 bases and J lost 8 bases. CDR1 and CDR2 (germline): LNHDA, SQIVND (reference sequence). This CDR3 region has 14 residues. This CDR3 reads CASSIGLAGDEQFF. Here the CDR3 DNA reads TGTGCCAGTAGTATCGGACTAGCGGGGGATGAGCAGTTCTTC.

This clonotype came up a few times. The chain links TRBV29-1 to TRBJ1-2; no clear D gene. The germline V gene has CDR1 SQVTM and CDR2 ANQGSEA. V was pared by 8 bases and J by 1 base, with 8 bases between. CDR3 length: 11 amino acids. In nucleotides, the CDR3 is TGCAGCATGAAATTTAACTATGGCTACACCTTC. It yields the protein CSMKFNYGYTF.

This clonotype was found a few times. The chain links TRBV10-3 to TRBJ2-6, with D possibly being TRBD2 (5 bases). The CDR3 totals 14 residues. The germline V and J ends were trimmed by 6 bases and 2 bases, with 8 bases remaining between them. Germline values: CDR1 ENHRY, CDR2 SYGVKD. The DNA of the CDR3 is TGTGCCATCAGCGGGGTCGCTGGGGCCAACGTCCTGACTTTC. Amino acid sequence: CAISGVAGANVLTF.

The rearrangement links TRBV12-3 or TRBV12-4 to TRBJ1-5; D possibly corresponds to TRBD1 (5 bases). V lost 5 bases and J 7 bases, leaving 18 bases between the germline ends. The CDR3 loop spans 15 amino acids. CDR3 loop: CASSQSLAGEQPQHF. CDR3 in DNA: TGTGCCAGCAGTCAATCCCTCGCGGGGGAACAGCCCCAGCATTTT.